This T cell receptor (beta chain) originates from a study of T-cell reconstitution after alpha-beta-depleted transplantation in children. The CDR3 is 15 residues long. J gave up 6 bases and V 2 bases, and 4 bases lay outside the gene matches. The germline V gene has CDR1 LGHNA and CDR2 YNFKEQ. During its preparation, the TCRbeta library received unique molecular identifiers. From the PCR reads, TCRdb called clonotypes with MiXCR, one entry per CDR3 protein. Of about 980,000 distinct CDR3 sequences listed, roughly 31% were seen once; the top ten hold approximately 30%. The V and J genes are TRBV4-2 and TRBJ2-3, with 11 bases aligning to TRBD2. The TCR comes from a boy in the first two years of life who had a stem cell transplant for SCID, so the T cells may come from the graft donor. The sequencing here drew on PBMCs, mostly from graft donor cells, taken 360 days after TCRalphabeta/CD19-depleted stem cell transplant. The CDR3 loop reads CASSQTSGGGDTQYF. The CDR3 nucleotides read TGTGCCAGCAGCCAAACTAGCGGGGGAGGGGATACGCAGTATTTT.